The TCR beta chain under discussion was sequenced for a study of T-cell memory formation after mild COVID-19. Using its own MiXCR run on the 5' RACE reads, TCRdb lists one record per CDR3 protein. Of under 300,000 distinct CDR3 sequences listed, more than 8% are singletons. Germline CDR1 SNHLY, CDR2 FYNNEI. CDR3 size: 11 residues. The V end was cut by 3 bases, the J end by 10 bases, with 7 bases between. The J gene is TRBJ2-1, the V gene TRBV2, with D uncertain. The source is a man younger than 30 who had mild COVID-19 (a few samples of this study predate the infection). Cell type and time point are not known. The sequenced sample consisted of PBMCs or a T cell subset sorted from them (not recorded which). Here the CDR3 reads CASSDVGEQFF. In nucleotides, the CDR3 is TGTGCCAGCAGTGATGTAGGCGAGCAGTTCTTC.